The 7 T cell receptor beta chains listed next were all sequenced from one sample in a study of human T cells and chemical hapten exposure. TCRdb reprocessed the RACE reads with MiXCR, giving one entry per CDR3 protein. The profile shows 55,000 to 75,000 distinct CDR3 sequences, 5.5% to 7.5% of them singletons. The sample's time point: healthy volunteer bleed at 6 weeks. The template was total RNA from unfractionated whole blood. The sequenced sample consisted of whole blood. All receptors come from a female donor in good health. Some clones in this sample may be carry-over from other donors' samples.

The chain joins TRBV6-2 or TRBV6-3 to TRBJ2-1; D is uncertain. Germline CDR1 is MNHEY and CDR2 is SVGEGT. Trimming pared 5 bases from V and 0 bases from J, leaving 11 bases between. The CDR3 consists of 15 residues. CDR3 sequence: CASSPDASSYNEQFF. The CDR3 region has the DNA TGTGCCAGCAGTCCAGATGCTAGCTCCTACAATGAGCAGTTCTTC.

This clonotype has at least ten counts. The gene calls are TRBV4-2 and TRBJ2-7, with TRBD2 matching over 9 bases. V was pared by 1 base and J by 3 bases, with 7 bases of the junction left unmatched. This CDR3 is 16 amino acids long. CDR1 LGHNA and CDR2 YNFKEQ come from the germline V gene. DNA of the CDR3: TGTGCCAGCAGCCAAGTTAGCGGGAGTAAGAACTACGAGCAGTACTTC. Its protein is CASSQVSGSKNYEQYF.

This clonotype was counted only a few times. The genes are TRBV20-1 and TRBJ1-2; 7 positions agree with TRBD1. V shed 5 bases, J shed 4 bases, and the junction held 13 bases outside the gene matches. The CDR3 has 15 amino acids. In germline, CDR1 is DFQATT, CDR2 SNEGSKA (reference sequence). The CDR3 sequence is CSAGAIRQGRYGYTF. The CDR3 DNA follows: TGCAGTGCTGGCGCTATAAGACAGGGACGCTATGGCTACACCTTC.

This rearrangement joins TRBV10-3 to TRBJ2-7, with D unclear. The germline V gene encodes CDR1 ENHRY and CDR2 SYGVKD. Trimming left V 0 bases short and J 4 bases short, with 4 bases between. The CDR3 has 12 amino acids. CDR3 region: CAISESSYEQYF. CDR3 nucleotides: TGTGCCATCAGTGAGTCGAGTTACGAGCAGTACTTC.

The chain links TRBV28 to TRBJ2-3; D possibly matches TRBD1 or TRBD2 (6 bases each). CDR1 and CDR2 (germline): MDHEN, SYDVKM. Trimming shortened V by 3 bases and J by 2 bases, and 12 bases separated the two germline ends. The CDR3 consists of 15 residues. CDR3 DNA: TGTGCCAGCAGTTTGGGGGGCTCCCCCACAGATACGCAGTATTTT. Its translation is CASSLGGSPTDTQYF.

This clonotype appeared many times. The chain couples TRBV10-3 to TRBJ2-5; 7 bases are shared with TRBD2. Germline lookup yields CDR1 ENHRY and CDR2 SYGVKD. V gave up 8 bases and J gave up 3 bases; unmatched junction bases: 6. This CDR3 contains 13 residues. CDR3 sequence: CAIWEGREETQYF. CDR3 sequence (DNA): TGTGCCATCTGGGAGGGCCGGGAAGAGACCCAGTACTTC.

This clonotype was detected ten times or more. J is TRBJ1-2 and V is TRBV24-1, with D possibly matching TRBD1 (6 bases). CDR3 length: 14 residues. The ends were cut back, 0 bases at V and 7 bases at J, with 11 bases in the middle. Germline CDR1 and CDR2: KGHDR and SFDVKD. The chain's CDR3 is CATSDLQGLAGYTF. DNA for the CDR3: TGTGCCACCAGTGATTTGCAGGGGTTGGCTGGCTACACCTTC.